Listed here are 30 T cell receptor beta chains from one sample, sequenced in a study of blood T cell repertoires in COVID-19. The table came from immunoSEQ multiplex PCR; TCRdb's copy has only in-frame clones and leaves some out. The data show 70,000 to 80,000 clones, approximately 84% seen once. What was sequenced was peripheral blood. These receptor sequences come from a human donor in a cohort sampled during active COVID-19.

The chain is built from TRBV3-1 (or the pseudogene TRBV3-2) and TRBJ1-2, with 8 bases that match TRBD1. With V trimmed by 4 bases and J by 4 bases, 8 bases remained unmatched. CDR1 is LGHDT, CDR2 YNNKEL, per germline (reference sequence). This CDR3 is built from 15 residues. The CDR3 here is CASSLRRQGPYGYTF. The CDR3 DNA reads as TGTGCCAGCAGCCTACGTCGACAGGGGCCCTATGGCTACACCTTC.

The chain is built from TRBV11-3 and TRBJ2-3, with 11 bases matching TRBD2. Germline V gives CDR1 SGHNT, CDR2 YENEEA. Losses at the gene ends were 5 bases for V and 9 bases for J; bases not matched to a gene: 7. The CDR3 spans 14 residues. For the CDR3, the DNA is TGTGCCAGCAGCCCGACTAGCGGGGCTAGAACGCAGTATTTT. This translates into CASSPTSGARTQYF.

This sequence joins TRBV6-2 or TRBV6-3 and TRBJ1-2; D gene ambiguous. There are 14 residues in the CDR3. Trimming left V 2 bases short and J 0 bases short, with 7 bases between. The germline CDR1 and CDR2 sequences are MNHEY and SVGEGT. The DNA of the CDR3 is TGTGCCAGCAGTTACGGCGGAGCTAACTATGGCTACACCTTC. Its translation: CASSYGGANYGYTF.

CDR3 protein: CASSLIAGLNQPQHF. DNA of the CDR3: TGTGCCAGCAGCTTGATAGCAGGGCTGAATCAGCCCCAGCATTTT. The chain is built from TRBV5-5 and TRBJ1-5, with TRBD1 as a possible D gene (5 bases). V dropped 1 base and J dropped 4 bases, with 12 bases sitting between them. The germline V gene has CDR1 SGHKS and CDR2 YYEKEE (reference sequence). The CDR3 spans 15 residues.

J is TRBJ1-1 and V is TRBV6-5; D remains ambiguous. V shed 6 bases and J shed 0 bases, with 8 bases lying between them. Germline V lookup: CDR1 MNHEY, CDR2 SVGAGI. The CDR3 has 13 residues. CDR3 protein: CASSNNMNTEAFF. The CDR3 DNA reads TGTGCCAGCAGCAATAACATGAACACTGAAGCTTTCTTT.

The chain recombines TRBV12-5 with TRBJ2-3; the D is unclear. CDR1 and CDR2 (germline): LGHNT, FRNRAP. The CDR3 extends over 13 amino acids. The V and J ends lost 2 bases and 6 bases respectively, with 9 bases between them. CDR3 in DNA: TGTGCTAGTGGTTTGTCCGGGTCGGATACGCAGTATTTT. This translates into CASGLSGSDTQYF.

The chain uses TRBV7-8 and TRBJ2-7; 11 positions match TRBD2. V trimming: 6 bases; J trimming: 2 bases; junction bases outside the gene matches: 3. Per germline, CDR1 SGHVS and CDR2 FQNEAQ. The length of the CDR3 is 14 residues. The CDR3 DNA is TGTGCCAGCAGTAGTAGCGGGAGGGCCTACGAGCAGTACTTC. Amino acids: CASSSSGRAYEQYF.

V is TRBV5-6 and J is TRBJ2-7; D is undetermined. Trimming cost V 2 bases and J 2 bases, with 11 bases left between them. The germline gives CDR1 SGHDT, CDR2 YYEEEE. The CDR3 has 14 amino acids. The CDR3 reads CASSFTLQTYEQYF. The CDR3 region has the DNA TGTGCCAGCAGCTTTACCCTTCAGACCTACGAGCAGTACTTC.

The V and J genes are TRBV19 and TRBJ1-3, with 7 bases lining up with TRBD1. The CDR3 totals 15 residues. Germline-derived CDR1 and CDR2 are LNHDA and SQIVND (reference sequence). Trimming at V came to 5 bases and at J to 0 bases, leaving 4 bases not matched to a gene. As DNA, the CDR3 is TGTGCCAGTAGTCCATGGACAGGCTCTGGAAACACCATATATTTT. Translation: CASSPWTGSGNTIYF.

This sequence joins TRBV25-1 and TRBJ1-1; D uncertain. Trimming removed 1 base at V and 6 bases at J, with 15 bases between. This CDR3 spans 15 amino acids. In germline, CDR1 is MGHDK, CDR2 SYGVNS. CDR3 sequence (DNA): TGTGCCAGCAGTGAATCTGCGGGTAGCAACGCTGAAGCTTTCTTT. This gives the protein CASSESAGSNAEAFF.

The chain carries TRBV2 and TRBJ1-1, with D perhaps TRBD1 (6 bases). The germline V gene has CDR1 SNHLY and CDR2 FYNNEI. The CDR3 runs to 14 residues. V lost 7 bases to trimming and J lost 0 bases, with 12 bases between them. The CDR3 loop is CASTTEGVNTEAFF. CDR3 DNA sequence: TGTGCCAGCACCACAGAGGGGGTGAACACTGAAGCTTTCTTT.

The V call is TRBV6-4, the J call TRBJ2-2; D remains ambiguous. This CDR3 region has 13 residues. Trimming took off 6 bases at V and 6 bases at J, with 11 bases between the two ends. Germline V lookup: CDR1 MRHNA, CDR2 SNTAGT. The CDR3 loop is CASRPDFSGELFF. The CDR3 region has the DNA TGTGCCAGCAGGCCAGACTTTTCCGGGGAGCTGTTTTTT.

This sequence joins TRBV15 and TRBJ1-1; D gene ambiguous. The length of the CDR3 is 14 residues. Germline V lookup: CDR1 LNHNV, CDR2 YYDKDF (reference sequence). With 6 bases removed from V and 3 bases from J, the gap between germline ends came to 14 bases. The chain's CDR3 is CATSLGRRYTEAFF. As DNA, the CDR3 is TGTGCCACCAGTTTGGGGAGGCGTTACACTGAAGCTTTCTTT.

CDR3 amino acids: CASSERQGARYGYTF. For the CDR3, the DNA is TGTGCCAGCAGTGAAAGGCAGGGGGCGCGATATGGCTACACCTTC. V and J are TRBV2 and TRBJ1-2, with 8 bases that match TRBD1. The CDR3 spans 15 residues. V trimming: 2 bases; J trimming: 5 bases; junction bases outside the gene matches: 7. Germline V gene sequence: CDR1 SNHLY, CDR2 FYNNEI.

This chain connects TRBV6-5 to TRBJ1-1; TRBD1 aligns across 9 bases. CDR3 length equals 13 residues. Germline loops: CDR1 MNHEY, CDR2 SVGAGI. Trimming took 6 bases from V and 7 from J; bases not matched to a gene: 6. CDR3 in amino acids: CASSPQGAGEAFF. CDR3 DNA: TGTGCCAGCAGCCCACAGGGGGCGGGTGAAGCTTTCTTT.

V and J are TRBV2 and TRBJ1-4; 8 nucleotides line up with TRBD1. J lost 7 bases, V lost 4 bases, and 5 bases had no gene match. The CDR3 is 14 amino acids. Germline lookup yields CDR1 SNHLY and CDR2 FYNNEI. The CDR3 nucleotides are TGTGCCAGCAGTGTTGACAGGGGAGCTGAAAAACTGTTTTTT. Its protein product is CASSVDRGAEKLFF.

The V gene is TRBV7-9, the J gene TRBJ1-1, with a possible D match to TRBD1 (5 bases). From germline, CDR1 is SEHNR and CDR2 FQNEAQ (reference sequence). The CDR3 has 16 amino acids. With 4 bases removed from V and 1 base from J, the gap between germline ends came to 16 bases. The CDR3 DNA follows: TGTGCCAGCAGCTACGGCGTAGGGGAAAGGAACACTGAAGCTTTCTTT. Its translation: CASSYGVGERNTEAFF.

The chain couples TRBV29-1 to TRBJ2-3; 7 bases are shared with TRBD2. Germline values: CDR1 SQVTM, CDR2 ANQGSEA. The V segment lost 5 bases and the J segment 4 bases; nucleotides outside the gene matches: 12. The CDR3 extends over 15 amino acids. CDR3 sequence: CSVSGWGGNSDTQYF. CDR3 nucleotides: TGCAGCGTTAGCGGATGGGGAGGGAATTCAGATACGCAGTATTTT.

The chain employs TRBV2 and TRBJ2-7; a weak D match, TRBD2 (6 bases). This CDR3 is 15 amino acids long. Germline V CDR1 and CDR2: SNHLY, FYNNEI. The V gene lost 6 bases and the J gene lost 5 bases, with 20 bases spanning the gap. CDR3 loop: CASRQEQGLRDEQYF. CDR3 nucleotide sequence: TGTGCCAGCAGGCAAGAGCAGGGACTGAGGGACGAGCAGTACTTC.

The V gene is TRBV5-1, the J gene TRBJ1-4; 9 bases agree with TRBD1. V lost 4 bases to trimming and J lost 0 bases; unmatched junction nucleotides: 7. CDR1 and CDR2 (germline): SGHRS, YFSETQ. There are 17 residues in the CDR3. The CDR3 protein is CASSPGQGKATNEKLFF. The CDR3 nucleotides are TGCGCCAGCAGCCCGGGACAGGGAAAAGCAACTAATGAAAAACTGTTTTTT.

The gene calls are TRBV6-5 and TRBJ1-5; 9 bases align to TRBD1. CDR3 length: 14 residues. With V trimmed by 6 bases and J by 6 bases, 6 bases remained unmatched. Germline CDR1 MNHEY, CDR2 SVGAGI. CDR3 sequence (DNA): TGTGCCAGCAGCCAGGGACAGGGACGTCAGCCCCAGCATTTT. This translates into CASSQGQGRQPQHF.

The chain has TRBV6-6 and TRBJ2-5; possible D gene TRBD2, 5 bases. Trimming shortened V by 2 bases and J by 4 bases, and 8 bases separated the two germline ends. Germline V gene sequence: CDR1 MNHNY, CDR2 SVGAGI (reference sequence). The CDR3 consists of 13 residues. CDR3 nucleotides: TGTGCCAGCAGTTACCCGGGAACAGAGACCCAGTACTTC. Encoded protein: CASSYPGTETQYF.

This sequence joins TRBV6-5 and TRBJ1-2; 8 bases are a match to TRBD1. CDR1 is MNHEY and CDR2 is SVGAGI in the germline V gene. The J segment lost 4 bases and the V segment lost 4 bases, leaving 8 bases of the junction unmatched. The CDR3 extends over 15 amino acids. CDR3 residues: CASSSPDRGSYGYTF. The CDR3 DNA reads TGTGCCAGCAGTTCGCCAGACAGGGGTTCCTATGGCTACACCTTC.

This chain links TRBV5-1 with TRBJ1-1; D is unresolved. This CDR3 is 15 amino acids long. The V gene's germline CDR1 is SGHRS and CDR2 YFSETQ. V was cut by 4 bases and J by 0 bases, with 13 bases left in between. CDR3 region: CASSVTEQLNTEAFF. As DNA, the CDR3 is TGCGCCAGCAGCGTCACGGAGCAGCTGAACACTGAAGCTTTCTTT. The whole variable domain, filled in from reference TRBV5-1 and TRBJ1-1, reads KAGVTQTPRYLIKTRGQQVTLSCSPISGHRSVSWYQQTPGQGLQFLFEYFSETQRNKGNFPGRFSGRQFSNSRSEMNVSTLELGDSALYLCASSVTEQLNTEAFFGQGTRLTVV.

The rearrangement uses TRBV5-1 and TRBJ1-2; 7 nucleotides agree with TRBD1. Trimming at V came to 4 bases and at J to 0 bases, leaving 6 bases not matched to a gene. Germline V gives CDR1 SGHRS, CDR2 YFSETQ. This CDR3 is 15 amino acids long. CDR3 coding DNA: TGCGCCAGCAGCCATGGGACAGTAGCTAACTATGGCTACACCTTC. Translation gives CASSHGTVANYGYTF.

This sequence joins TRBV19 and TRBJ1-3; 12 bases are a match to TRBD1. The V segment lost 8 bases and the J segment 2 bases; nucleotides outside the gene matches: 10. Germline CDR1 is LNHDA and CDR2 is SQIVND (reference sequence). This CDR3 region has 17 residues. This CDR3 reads CASVGQGAFSPGNTIYF. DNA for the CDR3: TGTGCCAGTGTGGGACAGGGGGCGTTTTCTCCTGGAAACACCATATATTTT.

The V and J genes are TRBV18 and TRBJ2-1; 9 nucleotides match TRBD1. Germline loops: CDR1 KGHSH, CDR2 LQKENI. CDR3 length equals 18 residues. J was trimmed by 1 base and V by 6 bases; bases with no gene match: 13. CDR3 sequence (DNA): TGTGCCAGCTCTCCCGGGACAGGGTTAAAAGGGTCCTACAATGAGCAGTTCTTC. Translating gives CASSPGTGLKGSYNEQFF. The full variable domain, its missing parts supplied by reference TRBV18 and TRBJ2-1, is NAGVMQNPRHLVRRRGQEARLRCSPMKGHSHVYWYRQLPEEGLKFMVYLQKENIIDESGMPKERFSAEFPKEGPSILRIQQVVRGDSAAYFCASSPGTGLKGSYNEQFFGPGTRLTVL.

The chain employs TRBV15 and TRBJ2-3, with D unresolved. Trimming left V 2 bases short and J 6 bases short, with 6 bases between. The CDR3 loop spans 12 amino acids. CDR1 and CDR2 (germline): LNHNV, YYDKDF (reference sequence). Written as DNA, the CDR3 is TGTGCCACCAGCAGACCCCGGGATACGCAGTATTTT. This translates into CATSRPRDTQYF.

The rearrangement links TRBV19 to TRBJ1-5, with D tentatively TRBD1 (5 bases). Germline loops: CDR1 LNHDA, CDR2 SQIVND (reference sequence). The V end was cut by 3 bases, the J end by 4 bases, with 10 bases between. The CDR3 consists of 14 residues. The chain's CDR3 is CASSIGALNQPQHF. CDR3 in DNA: TGTGCCAGTAGTATTGGGGCCCTTAATCAGCCCCAGCATTTT.

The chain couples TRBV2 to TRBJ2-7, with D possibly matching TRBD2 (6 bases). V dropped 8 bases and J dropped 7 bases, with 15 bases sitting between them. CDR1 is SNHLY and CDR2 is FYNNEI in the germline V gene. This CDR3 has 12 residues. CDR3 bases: TGTGCCAGCCGGGACTCCCTGGGGGAGCAGTACTTC. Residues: CASRDSLGEQYF.